This T cell receptor beta chain was found in a study of cytomegalovirus exposure and HLA in healthy donors (TCRdb year 2017). Turning to the overall study: According to an earlier analysis of around 600 of the donors, about 190 million T cells yielded roughly 110 million unique TCR beta sequences and about 300 Gb of sequence data. Roughly 310 gigabases of sequencing data and roughly 90 million unique TCR sequences were included in an early release covering roughly 700 HLA-typed donors. Among the approximately 420 genotyped donors, more than 70% belonged to the genetic ancestry cluster associated with self-reported Caucasian donors. The study was designed to test whether signatures of past pathogen exposure could be identified by cataloging public T cell receptors. The T cell repertoires of under 750 subjects were profiled by immunosequencing and related to cytomegalovirus serostatus. Besides the first cohort of roughly 700 subjects, a separate validation cohort made up of 120 different subjects was used. To predict cytomegalovirus infection status, the study combined high-throughput TCR immunosequencing, statistical association of individual TCRs with disease status, and machine learning. To study patterns of TCR occurrence, a later analysis re-analyzed previously published TCR beta repertoires from around 670 donors and added high-resolution HLA genotyping. The later analysis used no new phenotypic data to find candidate immune exposures, relying instead on TCR beta sequences and their occurrence across donors. To decide whether each TCR beta V gene segment behaved as functional or pseudogenic, an earlier analysis of fewer than 750 of the donors relied on high-throughput TCR beta sequencing. Donor age, sex, ethnicity and CMV serostatus were collected together with the repertoire data. A later genetic analysis took genome-wide SNP genotypes for about 65% of the roughly 670 donors and used that subset as a discovery cohort. Every discovery cohort repertoire had been produced on one sequencing platform. Both class I and class II loci were covered by HLA typing, at four-digit resolution. Typing coverage varied by locus: roughly 629-640 donors for A, B, C, DRB1 and DQB1; approximately 520 for DQA1; over 600 for DPA1; approximately 470 for DPB1. Roughly 5 DR-DQ haplotypes were handled as single units for association and clustering, since linkage in the cohort was strong. Across about 380 genotyped donors of the cohort, an average of about 200,000 unique TCR beta nucleotide sequences per donor were sequenced, and roughly 20% of those sequences were non-productive.

V is trimmed back by 7 bases and J by 3 bases, and the junction contains 6 bases that no gene match accounts for. The CDR3 starts with the cysteine, ends with the phenylalanine, and has 15 residues. The kept DNA is CDR3 alone, 45 bases in frame from the first base. CDR1 and CDR2, per the germline V gene, are SNHLY and FYNNEI. What the authors observed across the whole study: A later analysis found that most CMV-associated TCR beta chains appeared HLA-restricted, with HLA associations seemingly driven largely by CMV exposure. At a false discovery rate of 0.05, a later analysis linked under 20,000 TCR beta sequences to specific HLA alleles. In a later analysis, TCR association rates were found to vary across HLA loci, with the most associated TCRs seen for DRB1 alleles and the fewest for HLA-C alleles. In an earlier analysis of approximately 590 of the donors, most TCR beta V segments appeared in productive rearrangements about 90% or about 30% of the time, broadly matching IMGT annotations. Presence/absence analyses assumed roughly uniform sequencing depth across donors, an assumption that may not hold. Immune exposure information for the cohort was limited to CMV serostatus. About 17 rarely observed V segments, including chromosome 9 orphons, were excluded from the earlier analysis of some 590 of the donors because counts were too low. In a later analysis, several top co-occurrence clusters were reported to appear linked to parvovirus B19, influenza, CMV and Epstein-Barr virus. Because some donors lacked HLA typing at each locus, the association tests relied only on the typed subset. The classifier was reported to diagnose cytomegalovirus status with high specificity and sensitivity in both the original and validation cohorts. Only TCR beta chains were sequenced in this cohort, and the absence of alpha or paired-chain data limited detectable features. According to the authors, the approach could potentially be generalized to other disease states and immunological phenotypes. The sequencing pipeline was judged likely to have produced a cluster of highly shared sequence variants as a technical artifact. In a later analysis, HLA-associated TCR beta chains showed more clonal expansion and lower generation probabilities than non-associated chains that were equally common. Linkage disequilibrium might explain the correlated functional status among segregating V segments, but an unknown experimental factor could not be excluded. According to a later genetic analysis, donors in an Asian-associated ancestry cluster had fewer N-insertions in productive TCRs than the approximately 630-donor mean. While some public TCRs were present in many individuals, most TCR sequences turned up only very rarely across donors. Some IMGT-functional V segments, including TRBV6-2 and TRBV6-3, could not be distinguished by the 87-base-pair reads and were therefore excluded. A further reported finding was that TCR beta sequences accurately predicted the HLA-A and HLA-B alleles for most subjects in the first cohort. In vitro tests confirmed that a few of the cytomegalovirus-associated TCR beta chains recognize cytomegalovirus antigens. An association between a missense DCLRE1C variant and V-gene and J-gene trimming of TCR beta chains was found in a later genetic analysis and replicated in an independent cohort. The study gave a list of some 150 TCR beta chains associated with cytomegalovirus. Strong co-occurrence of HLA alleles, especially DR and DQ, made assigning TCR associations to individual alleles difficult.

In the case of this clone: Which antigen it targets is not known. One base away there is no much larger clone; base qualities are not given.

Receptor libraries were prepared by the immunoSEQ multiplex PCR assay. A mixture of 60 forward primers for TCR Vbeta segments and 13 reverse primers for TCR Jbeta segments was used in the multiplex PCR. The CDR3 region of rearranged TCR beta genes was amplified from genomic DNA with a multiplex PCR assay. The Illumina HiSeq System was used to sequence the amplified TCR beta libraries as 87-base-pair reads. In the authors' own workflow: In a later analysis, 80 million or so unique TCR beta chains were counted across the approximately 620 repertoires, and roughly 11 million of these chains were shared by at least two donors. Raw reads were error-corrected and collapsed into unique sequences by a nearest-neighbor algorithm in which closely related sequences were merged to remove PCR and sequencing errors. Alignment of CDR3 sequences to IMGT reference sequences was used to assign V, D and J gene segments. Each retained sequence needed at least a six-nucleotide match to both a V gene segment and a J gene segment. Rearrangements were classified as productive when the CDR3 lacked stop codons and remained in frame with V and J, and all other rearrangements were classified as non-productive. Following IMGT convention, CDR3 was defined as the stretch from the second conserved V-encoded cysteine up to the conserved J-encoded phenylalanine. The earlier analysis of approximately 500 of the donors excluded sequences that lacked an unambiguous match to a single V gene segment. In an earlier analysis of some 590 of the donors, V segments were called functional above 56.7% productive rearrangements and were called segregating when the between-donor standard deviation exceeded 5%. A statistical classification framework was built to diagnose cytomegalovirus status from the catalog of TCR beta chain sequences. In a later analysis, TCR nucleotide sequences were compared against IMGT/GENE-DB human TR gene sequences so that V and J genes could be assigned. In a later analysis, CDR3 sequences and most-parsimonious VDJ recombination scenarios were assigned using the TCRdist pipeline. In a later analysis, every TCR beta chain was defined by the combination of its CDR3 amino acid sequence and its V-gene family, and reads without a unique V-gene family were dropped. To address suspected cross-contamination and a sequencing artifact, a later analysis removed approximately 590 highly shared, low-generation-probability nucleotide sequences. In a later analysis, a clonal expansion index was calculated for each public chain from normalized within-repertoire ranks of inferred template counts. A later analysis computed generation probabilities with a VDJ recombination model fitted to out-of-frame rearrangements, and checked the results against IGoR. A later analysis scored TCR-TCR, TCR-HLA and TCR-CMV co-occurrence with hypergeometric tests, applying a repertoire-size bias correction to TCR pairs. In a later analysis, false discovery rates were estimated by permuting HLA or CMV assignments 20 times. A later analysis grouped co-occurring TCRs with DBSCAN, adding TCRdist sequence similarity when clustering within HLA-allele-positive subsets. Repertoires with fewer than 30,000 or more than 120,000 public chains, plus five repertoires with anomalous nucleotide sharing, were excluded from co-occurrence clustering. Entries here come from immuneACCESS through TCRdb and include only in-frame sequences with V and J called. Some clones fail to appear in such tables; in the studies checked, an unresolved V gene covers under half of the shortfall, and the cause of the remainder is unknown. Clone size and the V and J calls come from that table; the DNA yielded D and trimming. The sample includes 180,000 or so clones, with roughly a tenth observed a single time. The ten largest clones represent 1% to 1.5% of the sample.

The cohort consisted of hundreds of healthy bone marrow donors. At the time of sampling, every cohort member was nominally healthy, though immune exposures that went unrecorded were likely present. The donor was CMV seropositive and belonged to the group of 250 to 300 seropositive cohort members. Every donor gave a peripheral blood sample, and the peripheral blood mononuclear cells from that sample were used for TCR beta sequencing. The Qiagen DNeasy Blood Extraction Kit was used to extract genomic DNA from the blood cell samples. The receptor's source is a woman aged 25-40 years in good health and CMV-seropositive. The sample was PBMCs. The chain is made from TRBV2 and TRBJ1-5, and 10 bases in between align with TRBD1. The sequenced DNA is TGTGCCAGCACTATGGACAGGGGGAACAATCAGCCCCAGCATTTT. Translated, this gives CASTMDRGNNQPQHF.